The present T cell receptor (beta chain) was sequenced within a study of identical twins. Trimming cost V 0 bases and J 4 bases, with 13 bases left between them. Germline CDR1 and CDR2: SGHRS and YFSETQ. The CDR3 has 15 residues. One entry per CDR3 protein results from TCRdb running MiXCR on the 5' RACE reads. Among over 200,000 distinct CDR3 sequences listed, about 11% were seen once. This clonotype was observed many times. Every donor was a healthy Caucasian. The rearrangement links TRBV5-1 to TRBJ2-5, with D perhaps matching TRBD1 (6 bases). The sequence was obtained from a man aged 50-60 years in good health. Sequencing input: memory T cells sorted from blood. DNA of the CDR3: TGCGCCAGCAGCTTGGCCGACAGGAACGGAGAGACCCAGTACTTC. The encoded protein is CASSLADRNGETQYF. Together with reference TRBV5-1 and TRBJ2-5, the CDR3 gives the full variable domain: KAGVTQTPRYLIKTRGQQVTLSCSPISGHRSVSWYQQTPGQGLQFLFEYFSETQRNKGNFPGRFSGRQFSNSRSEMNVSTLELGDSALYLCASSLADRNGETQYFGPGTRLLVL.